This T cell receptor (beta chain) was recorded in a study of siplizumab effects on memory and regulatory T cells. Germline CDR1 MGHRA, CDR2 YSYEKL. The junction had 6 bases not matched to a gene; V was cut back by 4 bases and J by 4 bases. This CDR3 region has 15 residues. Repertoires were generated with immunoSEQ multiplex PCR, while TCRdb's copy carries only in-frame clones and drops some. The table lists about 72,000 clones, around 90% of them singletons, with approximately 29% in the top ten. Details on this clone: Its specificity is not known.

The study's findings and limits: Greater diversity than memory cells seemed evident in naive T cells, which also appeared to be major alloresponse contributors.

The clonotype originates from a human donor in good health. Input material: CD8+ T cells sorted from blood. The chain uses TRBV4-1 and TRBJ1-5; 8 nucleotides match TRBD1. This CDR3 reads CASSLEGTGNQPQHF. Here the CDR3 DNA reads TGCGCCAGCAGCCTCGAGGGGACAGGTAATCAGCCCCAGCATTTT.